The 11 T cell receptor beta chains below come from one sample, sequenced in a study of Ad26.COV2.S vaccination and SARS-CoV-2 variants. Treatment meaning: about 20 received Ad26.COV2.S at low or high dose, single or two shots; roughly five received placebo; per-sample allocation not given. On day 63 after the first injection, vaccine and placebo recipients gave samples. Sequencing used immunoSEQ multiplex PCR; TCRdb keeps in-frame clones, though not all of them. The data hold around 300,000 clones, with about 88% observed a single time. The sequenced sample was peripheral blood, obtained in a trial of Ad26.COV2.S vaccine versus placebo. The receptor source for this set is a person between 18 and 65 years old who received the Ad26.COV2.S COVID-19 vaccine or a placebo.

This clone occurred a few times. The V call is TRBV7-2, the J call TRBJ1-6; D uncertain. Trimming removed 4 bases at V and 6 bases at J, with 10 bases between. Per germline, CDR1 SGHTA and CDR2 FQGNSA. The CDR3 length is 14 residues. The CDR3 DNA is TGTGCCAGCAGCTATGGCGGAGGTAATTCACCCCTCCACTTT. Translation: CASSYGGGNSPLHF.

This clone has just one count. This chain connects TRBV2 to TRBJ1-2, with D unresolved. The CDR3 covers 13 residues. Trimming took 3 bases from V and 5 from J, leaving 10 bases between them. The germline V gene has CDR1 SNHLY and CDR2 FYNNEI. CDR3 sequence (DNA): TGTGCCAGCAGTGAGAGTCAGCTTTATGGCTACACCTTC. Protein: CASSESQLYGYTF.

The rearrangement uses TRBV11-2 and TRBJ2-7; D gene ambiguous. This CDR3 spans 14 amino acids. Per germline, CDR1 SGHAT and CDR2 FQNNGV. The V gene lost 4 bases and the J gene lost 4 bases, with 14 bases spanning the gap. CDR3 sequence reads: CASSSPSTAYEQYF. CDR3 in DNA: TGTGCCAGCAGCTCCCCTTCAACAGCTTACGAGCAGTACTTC.

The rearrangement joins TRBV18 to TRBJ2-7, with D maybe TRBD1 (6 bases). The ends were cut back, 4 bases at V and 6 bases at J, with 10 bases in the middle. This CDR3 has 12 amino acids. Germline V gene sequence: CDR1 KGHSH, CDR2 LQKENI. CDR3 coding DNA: TGTGCCAGCTCACAAAACAGGGTCGAGCAGTACTTC. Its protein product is CASSQNRVEQYF.

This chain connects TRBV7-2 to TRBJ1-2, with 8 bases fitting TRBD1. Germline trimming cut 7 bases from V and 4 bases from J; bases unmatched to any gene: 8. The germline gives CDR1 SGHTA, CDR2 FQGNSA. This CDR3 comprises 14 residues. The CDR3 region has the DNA TGTGCCAGCACTCCTCAGGGGGCAATCTATGGCTACACCTTC. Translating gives CASTPQGAIYGYTF.

CDR3 in DNA: TGTGCCAGCAGTCCCACCCGGACTAGCGGGGTTCAAGAGACCCAGTACTTC. Protein sequence: CASSPTRTSGVQETQYF. The chain couples TRBV11-2 to TRBJ2-5; 12 bases match TRBD2. Germline V gives CDR1 SGHAT, CDR2 FQNNGV. V lost 6 bases and J lost 2; bases outside the gene matches: 10. CDR3 length equals 17 residues.

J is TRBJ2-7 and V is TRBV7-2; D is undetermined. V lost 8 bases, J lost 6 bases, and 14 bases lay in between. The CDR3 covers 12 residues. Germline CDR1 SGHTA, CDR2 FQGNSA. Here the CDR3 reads CASPEPGLEQYF. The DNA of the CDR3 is TGTGCCAGCCCCGAACCGGGCCTCGAGCAGTACTTC.

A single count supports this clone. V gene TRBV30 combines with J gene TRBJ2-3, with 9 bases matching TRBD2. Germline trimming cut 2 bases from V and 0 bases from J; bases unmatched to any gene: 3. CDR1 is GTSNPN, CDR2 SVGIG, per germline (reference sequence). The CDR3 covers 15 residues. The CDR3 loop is CAWSPSGRSTDTQYF. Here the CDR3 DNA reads TGTGCCTGGAGTCCCAGCGGGAGGAGCACAGATACGCAGTATTTT.

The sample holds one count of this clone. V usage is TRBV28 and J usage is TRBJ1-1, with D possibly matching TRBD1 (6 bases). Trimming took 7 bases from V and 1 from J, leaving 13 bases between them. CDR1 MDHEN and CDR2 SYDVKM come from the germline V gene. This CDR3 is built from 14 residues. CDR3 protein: CASNTWTANTEAFF. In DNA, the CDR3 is TGTGCCAGCAATACTTGGACAGCGAACACTGAAGCTTTCTTT.

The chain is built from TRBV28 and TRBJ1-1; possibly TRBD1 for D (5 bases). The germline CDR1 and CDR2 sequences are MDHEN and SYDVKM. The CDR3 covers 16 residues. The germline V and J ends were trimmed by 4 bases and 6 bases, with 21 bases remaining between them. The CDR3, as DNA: TGTGCCAGCAGTTCCGCCCTGGGACGCCGGGACTCTGAAGCTTTCTTT. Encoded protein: CASSSALGRRDSEAFF.

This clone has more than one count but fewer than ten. In DNA form, the CDR3 reads TGTGCCAGCAGCCAATTGGGACAGGGGAGCGGCTACACCTTC. Amino acid sequence: CASSQLGQGSGYTF. The V call is TRBV14, the J call TRBJ1-2, with 10 bases fitting TRBD1. The CDR3 consists of 14 residues. After removal of 2 bases from V and 8 bases from J, the junction contained 5 bases not matched to a gene. Per germline, CDR1 SGHDN and CDR2 FVKESK.